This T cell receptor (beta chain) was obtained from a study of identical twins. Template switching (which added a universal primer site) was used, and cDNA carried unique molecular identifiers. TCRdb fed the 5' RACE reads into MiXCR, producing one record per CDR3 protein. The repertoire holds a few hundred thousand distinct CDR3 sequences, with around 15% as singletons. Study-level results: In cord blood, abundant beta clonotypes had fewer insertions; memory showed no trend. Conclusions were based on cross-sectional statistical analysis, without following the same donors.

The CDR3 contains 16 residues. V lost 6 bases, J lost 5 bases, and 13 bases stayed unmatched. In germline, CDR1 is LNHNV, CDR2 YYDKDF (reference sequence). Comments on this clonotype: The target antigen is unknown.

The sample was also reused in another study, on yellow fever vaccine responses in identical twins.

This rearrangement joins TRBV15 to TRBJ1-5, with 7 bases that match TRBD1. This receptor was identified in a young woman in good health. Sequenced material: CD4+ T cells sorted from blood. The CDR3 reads CATRNNRGRIDQPQHF. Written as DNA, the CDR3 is TGTGCCACCAGAAATAACAGGGGCCGCATCGATCAGCCCCAGCATTTT.